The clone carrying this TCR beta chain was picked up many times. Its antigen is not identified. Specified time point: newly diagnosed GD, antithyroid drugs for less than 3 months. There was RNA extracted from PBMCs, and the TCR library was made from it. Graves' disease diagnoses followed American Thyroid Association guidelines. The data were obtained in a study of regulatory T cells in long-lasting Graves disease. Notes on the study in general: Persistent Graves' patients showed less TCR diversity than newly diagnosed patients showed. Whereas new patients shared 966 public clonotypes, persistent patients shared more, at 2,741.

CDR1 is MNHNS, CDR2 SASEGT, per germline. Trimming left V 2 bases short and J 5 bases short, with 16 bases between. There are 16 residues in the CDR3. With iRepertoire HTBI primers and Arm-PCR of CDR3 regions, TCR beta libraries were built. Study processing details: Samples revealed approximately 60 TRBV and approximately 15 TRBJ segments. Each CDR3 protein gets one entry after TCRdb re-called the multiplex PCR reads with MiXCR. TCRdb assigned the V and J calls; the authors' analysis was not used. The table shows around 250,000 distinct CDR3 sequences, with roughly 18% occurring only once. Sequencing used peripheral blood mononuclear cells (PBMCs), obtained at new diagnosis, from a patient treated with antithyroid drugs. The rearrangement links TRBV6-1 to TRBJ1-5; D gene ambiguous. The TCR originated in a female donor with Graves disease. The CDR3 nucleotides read TGTGCCAGCAGTGAAACACCCGGGCGGCGGGATCAGCCCCAGCATTTT. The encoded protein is CASSETPGRRDQPQHF.